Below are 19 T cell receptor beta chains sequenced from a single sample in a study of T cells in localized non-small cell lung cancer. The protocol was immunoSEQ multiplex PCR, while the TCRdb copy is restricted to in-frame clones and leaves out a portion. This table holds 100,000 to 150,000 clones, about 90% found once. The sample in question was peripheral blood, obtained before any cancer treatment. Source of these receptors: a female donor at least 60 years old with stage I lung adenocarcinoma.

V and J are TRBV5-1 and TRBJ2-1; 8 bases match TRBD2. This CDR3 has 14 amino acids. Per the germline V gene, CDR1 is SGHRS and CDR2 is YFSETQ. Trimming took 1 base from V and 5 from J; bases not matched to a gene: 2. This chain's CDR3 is CASSLLLADNEQFF. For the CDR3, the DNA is TGCGCCAGCAGCTTGTTACTAGCGGACAATGAGCAGTTCTTC.

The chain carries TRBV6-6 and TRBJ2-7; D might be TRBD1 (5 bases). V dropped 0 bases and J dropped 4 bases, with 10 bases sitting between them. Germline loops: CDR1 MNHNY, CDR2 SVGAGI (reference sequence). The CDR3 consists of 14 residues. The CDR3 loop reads CASSYSTGDYEQYF. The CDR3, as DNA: TGTGCCAGCAGTTACTCAACAGGAGATTACGAGCAGTACTTC.

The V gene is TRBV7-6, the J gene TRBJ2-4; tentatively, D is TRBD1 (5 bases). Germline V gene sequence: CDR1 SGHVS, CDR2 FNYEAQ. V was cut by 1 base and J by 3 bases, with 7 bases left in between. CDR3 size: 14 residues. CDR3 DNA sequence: TGTGCCAGCAGCTTAGGGGGCAACAAAAACATTCAGTACTTC. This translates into CASSLGGNKNIQYF.

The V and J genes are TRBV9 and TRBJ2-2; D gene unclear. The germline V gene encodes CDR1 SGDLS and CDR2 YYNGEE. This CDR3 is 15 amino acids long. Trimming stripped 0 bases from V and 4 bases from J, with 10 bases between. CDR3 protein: CASSVAESSTGELFF. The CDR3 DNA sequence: TGTGCCAGCAGCGTAGCTGAGTCCTCCACCGGGGAGCTGTTTTTT.

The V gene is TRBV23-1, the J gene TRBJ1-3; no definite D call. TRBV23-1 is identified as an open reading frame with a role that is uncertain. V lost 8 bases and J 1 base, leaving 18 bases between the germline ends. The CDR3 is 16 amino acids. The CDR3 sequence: CASSVRGSPSGNTIYF. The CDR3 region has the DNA TGCGCCAGCTCCGTCCGAGGGAGTCCTTCTGGAAACACCATATATTTT.

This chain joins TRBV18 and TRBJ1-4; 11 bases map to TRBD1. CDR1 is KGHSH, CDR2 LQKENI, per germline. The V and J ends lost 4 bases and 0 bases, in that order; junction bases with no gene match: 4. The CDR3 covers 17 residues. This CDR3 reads CASSLGQGATTNEKLFF. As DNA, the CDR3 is TGTGCCAGCTCACTAGGACAGGGGGCGACAACTAATGAAAAACTGTTTTTT.

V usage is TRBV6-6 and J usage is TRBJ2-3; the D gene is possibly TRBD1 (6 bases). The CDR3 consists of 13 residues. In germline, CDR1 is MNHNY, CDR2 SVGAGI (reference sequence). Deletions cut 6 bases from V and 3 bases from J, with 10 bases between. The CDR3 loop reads CASSQGRTDTQYF. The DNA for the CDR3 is TGTGCCAGCAGCCAGGGGCGAACAGATACGCAGTATTTT.

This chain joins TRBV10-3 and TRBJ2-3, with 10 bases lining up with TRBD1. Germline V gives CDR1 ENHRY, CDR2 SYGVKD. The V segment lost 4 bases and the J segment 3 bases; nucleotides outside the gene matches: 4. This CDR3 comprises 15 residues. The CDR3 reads CAISGQGALTDTQYF. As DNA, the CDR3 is TGTGCCATCAGTGGACAGGGGGCGCTGACAGATACGCAGTATTTT.

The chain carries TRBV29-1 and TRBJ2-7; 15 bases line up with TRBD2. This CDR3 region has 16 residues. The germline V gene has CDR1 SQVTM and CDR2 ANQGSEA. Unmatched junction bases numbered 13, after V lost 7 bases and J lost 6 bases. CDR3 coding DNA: TGCAGCGCGGACGGACTAGCGGGAGGGCCCCGTGCCGAGCAGTACTTC. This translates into CSADGLAGGPRAEQYF.

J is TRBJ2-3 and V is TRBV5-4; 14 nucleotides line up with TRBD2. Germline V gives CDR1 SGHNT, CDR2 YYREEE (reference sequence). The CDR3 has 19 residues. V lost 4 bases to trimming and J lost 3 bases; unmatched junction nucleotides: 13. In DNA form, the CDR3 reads TGTGCCAGCAGCGCGCGGACTAGCGGGAGGAGAGGAGGGACAGATACGCAGTATTTT. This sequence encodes CASSARTSGRRGGTDTQYF. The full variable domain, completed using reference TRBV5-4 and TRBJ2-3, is ETGVTQSPTHLIKTRGQQVTLRCSSQSGHNTVSWYQQALGQGPQFIFQYYREEENGRGNFPPRFSGLQFPNYSSELNVNALELDDSALYLCASSARTSGRRGGTDTQYFGPGTRLTVL.

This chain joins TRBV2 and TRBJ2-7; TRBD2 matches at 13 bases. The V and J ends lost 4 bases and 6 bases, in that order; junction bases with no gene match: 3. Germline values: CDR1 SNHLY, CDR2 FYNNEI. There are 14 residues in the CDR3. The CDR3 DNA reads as TGTGCCAGCAGTGCGACTAGCGGGAGGCTCGAGCAGTACTTC. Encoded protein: CASSATSGRLEQYF.

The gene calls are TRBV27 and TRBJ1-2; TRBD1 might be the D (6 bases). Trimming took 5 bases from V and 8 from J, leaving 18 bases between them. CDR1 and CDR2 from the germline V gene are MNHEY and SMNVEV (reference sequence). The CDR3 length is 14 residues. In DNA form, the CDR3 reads TGTGCCAGCAGTACTGGGGAGAGGGGGGTAGGCTACACCTTC. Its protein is CASSTGERGVGYTF.

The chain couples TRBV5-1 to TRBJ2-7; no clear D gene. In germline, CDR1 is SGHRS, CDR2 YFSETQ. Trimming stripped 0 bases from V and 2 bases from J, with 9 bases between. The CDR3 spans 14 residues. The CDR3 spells CASSLGFSAYEQYF. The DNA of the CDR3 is TGCGCCAGCAGCTTGGGGTTTAGTGCCTACGAGCAGTACTTC. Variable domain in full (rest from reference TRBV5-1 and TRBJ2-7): KAGVTQTPRYLIKTRGQQVTLSCSPISGHRSVSWYQQTPGQGLQFLFEYFSETQRNKGNFPGRFSGRQFSNSRSEMNVSTLELGDSALYLCASSLGFSAYEQYFGPGTRLTVT.

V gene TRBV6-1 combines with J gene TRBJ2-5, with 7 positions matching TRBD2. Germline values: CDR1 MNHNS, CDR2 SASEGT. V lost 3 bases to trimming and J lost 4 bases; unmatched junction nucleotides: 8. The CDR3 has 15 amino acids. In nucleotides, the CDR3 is TGTGCCAGCAGTGATGCCGGGGAGCGGGGAGAGACCCAGTACTTC. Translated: CASSDAGERGETQYF.

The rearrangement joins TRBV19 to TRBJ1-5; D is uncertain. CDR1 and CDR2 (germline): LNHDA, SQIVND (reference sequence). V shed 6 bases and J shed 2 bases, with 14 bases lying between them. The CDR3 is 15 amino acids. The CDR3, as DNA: TGTGCCAGTAGGGGCACGTCGTTGGGCAATCAGCCCCAGCATTTT. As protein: CASRGTSLGNQPQHF.

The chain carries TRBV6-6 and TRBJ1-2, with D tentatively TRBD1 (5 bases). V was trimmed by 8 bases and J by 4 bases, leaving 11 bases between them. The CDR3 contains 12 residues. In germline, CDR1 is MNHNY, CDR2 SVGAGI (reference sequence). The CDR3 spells CASWRGGYGYTF. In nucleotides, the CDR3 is TGTGCCAGCTGGAGGGGCGGCTATGGCTACACCTTC.

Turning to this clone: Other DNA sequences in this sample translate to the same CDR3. The CDR3 spells CASSQALDSYNEQFF. As DNA, the CDR3 is TGCGCCAGCAGCCAAGCCCTGGACAGCTACAATGAGCAGTTCTTC. The chain carries TRBV4-1 and TRBJ2-1; a weak D match, TRBD1 (6 bases). The V end lost 1 base, the J end lost 3 bases, and 10 bases lay between the germline ends. This CDR3 comprises 15 residues. Germline V gives CDR1 MGHRA, CDR2 YSYEKL.

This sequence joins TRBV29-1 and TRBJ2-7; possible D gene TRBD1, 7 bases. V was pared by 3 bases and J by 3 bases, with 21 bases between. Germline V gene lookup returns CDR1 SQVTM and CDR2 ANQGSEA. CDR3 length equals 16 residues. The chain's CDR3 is CSVEGVSAGQNYEQYF. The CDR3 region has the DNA TGCAGCGTTGAGGGGGTGAGCGCGGGACAGAACTACGAGCAGTACTTC.

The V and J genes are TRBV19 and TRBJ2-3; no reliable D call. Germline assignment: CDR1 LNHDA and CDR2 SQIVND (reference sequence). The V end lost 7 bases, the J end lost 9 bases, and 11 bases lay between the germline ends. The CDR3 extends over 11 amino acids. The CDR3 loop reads CASTWAYTQYF. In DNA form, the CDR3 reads TGTGCCAGTACTTGGGCCTACACGCAGTATTTT.